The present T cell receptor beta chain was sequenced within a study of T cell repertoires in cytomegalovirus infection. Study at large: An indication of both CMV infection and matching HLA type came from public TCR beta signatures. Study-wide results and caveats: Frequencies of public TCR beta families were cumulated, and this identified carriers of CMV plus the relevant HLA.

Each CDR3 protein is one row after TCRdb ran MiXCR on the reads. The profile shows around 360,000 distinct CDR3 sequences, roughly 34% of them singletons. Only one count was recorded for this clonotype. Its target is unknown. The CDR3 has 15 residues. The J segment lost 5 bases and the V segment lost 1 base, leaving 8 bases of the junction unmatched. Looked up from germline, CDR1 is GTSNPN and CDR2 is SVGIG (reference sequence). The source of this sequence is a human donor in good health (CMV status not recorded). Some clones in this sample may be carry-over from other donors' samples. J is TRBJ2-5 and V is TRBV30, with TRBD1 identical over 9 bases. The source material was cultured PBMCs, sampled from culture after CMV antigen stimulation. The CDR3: CAWSGNRGRWETQYF. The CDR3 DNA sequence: TGTGCCTGGAGTGGTAACAGGGGGCGATGGGAGACCCAGTACTTC. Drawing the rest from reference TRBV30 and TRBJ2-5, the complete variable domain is SQTIHQWPATLVQPVGSPLSLECTVEGTSNPNLYWYRQAAGRGLQLLFYSVGIGQISSEVPQNLSASRPQDRQFILSSKKLLLSDSGFYLCAWSGNRGRWETQYFGPGTRLLVL.